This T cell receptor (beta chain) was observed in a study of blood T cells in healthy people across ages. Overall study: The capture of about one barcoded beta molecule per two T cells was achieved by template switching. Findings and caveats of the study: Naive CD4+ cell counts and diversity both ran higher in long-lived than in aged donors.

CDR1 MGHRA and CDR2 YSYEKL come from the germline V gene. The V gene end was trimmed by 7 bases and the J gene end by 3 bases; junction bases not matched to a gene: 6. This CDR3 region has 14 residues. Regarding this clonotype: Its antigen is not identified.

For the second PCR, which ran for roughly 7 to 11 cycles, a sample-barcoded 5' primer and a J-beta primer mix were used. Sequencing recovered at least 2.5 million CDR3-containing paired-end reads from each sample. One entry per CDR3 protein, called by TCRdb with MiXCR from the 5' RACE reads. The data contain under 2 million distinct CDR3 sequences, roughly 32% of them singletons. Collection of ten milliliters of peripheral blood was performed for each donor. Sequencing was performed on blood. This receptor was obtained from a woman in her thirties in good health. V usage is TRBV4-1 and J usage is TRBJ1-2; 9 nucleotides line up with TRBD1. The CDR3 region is CASTGTGPYYGYTF. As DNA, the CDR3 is TGCGCCAGCACCGGGACAGGGCCTTACTATGGCTACACCTTC.